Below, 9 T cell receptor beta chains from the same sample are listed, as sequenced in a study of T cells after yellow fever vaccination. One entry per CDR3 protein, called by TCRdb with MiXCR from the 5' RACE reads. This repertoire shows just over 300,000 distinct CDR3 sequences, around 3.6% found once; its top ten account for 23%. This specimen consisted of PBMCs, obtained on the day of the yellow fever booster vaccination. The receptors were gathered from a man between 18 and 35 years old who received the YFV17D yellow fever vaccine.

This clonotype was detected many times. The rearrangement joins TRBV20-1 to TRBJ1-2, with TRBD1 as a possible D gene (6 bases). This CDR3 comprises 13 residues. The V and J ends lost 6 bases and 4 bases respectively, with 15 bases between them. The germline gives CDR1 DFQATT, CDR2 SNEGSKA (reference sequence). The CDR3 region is CSAPRGGGYGYTF. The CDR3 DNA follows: TGCAGTGCGCCCAGGGGCGGGGGCTATGGCTACACCTTC.

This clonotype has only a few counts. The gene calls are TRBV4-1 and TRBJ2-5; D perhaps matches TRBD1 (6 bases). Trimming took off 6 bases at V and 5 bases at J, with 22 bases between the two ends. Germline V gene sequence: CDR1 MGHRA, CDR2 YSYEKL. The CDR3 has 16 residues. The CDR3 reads CASSLQGTARLETQYF. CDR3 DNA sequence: TGCGCCAGCAGTTTACAGGGAACAGCGAGGCTGGAGACCCAGTACTTC.

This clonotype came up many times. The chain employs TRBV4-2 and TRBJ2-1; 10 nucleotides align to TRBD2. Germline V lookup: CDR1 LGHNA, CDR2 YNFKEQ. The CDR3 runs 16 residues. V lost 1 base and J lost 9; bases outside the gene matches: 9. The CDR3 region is CASSQGAGGQVGEQFF. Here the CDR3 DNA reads TGTGCCAGCAGCCAAGGAGCGGGGGGGCAGGTGGGTGAGCAGTTCTTC.

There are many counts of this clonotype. The DNA for the CDR3 is TGCAGCGTTGCCGGGGGGGGAACAGATACGCAGTATTTT. Protein: CSVAGGGTDTQYF. The chain recombines TRBV29-1 with TRBJ2-3, with 8 bases matching TRBD2. The V and J ends lost 4 bases and 3 bases, in that order; junction bases with no gene match: 3. Germline V CDR1 and CDR2: SQVTM, ANQGSEA. The CDR3 is made up of 13 amino acids.

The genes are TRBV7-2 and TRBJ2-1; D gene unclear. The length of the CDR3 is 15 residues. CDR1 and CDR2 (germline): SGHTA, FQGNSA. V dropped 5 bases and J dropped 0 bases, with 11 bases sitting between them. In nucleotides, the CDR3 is TGTGCCAGCAGCCAGTCCGTTGGCTCCTACAATGAGCAGTTCTTC. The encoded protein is CASSQSVGSYNEQFF.

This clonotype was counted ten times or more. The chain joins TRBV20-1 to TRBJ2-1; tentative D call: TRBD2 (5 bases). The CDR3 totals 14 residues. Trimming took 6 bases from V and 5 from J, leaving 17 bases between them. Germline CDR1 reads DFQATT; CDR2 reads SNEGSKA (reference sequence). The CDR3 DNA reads TGCAGTGCCCCAGATCGCAGCGGTAACAATGAGCAGTTCTTC. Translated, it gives CSAPDRSGNNEQFF.

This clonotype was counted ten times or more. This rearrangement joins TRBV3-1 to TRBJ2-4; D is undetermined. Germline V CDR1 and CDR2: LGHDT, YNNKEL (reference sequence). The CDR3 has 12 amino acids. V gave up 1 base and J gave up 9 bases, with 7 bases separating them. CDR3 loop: CASSQVERIQYF. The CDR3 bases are TGTGCCAGCAGCCAAGTTGAGCGCATTCAGTACTTC.

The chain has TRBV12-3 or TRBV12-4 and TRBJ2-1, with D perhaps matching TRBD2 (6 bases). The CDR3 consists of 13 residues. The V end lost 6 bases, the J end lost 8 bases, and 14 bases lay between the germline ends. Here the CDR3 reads CASRQTSCDEQFF. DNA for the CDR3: TGTGCCAGCAGGCAAACTAGCTGCGATGAGCAGTTCTTC.

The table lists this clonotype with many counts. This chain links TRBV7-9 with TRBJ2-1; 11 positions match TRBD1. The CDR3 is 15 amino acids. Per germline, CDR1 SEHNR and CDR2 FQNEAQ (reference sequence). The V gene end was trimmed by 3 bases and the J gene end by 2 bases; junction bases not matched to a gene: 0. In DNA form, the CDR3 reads TGTGCCAGCAGCTTGGGACAGGGGGCCTACAATGAGCAGTTCTTC. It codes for CASSLGQGAYNEQFF.